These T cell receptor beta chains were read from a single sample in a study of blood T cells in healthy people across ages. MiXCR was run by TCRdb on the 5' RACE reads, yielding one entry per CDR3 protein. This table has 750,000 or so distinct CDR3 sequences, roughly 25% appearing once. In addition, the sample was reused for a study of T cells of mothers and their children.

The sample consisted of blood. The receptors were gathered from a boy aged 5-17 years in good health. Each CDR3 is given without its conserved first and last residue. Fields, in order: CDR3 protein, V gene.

CDR3 protein: ASSGSVGMGTEAF
V gene: TRBV10-2

CDR3 protein: ASSLSGGYGYT
V gene: TRBV7-2

CDR3 protein: ASSDHPISGPQETQY
V gene: TRBV7-9

CDR3 protein: ASSVQGGGTEAF
V gene: TRBV19

CDR3 protein: ASSRGTVRVPTNQPQH
V gene: TRBV7-2

CDR3 protein: ASSLRPGASETQY
V gene: TRBV5-4

CDR3 protein: ATTSGSYNEQF
V gene: TRBV24-1

CDR3 protein: ASSPGRGGGELF
V gene: TRBV4-2

CDR3 protein: SATGGAGTDTQY
V gene: TRBV20-1

CDR3 protein: TSSLGAGYNEQF
V gene: TRBV7-6

CDR3 protein: ASSQEQAGVPTDTQY
V gene: TRBV4-3

CDR3 protein: ASSSGKLTDTQY
V gene: TRBV9

CDR3 protein: ASSQEGTGAGEQH
V gene: TRBV3-1

CDR3 protein: SPKKGQGGLCGANVLT
V gene: TRBV29-1

CDR3 protein: ASSDSRVLAGGSTDTQY
V gene: TRBV7-9

CDR3 protein: SARVGSSYEQY
V gene: TRBV20-1

CDR3 protein: ASNRDYRSSYEQY
V gene: TRBV2

CDR3 protein: SAIPSGRGTIY
V gene: TRBV20-1

CDR3 protein: ASSSISGGSRDTQY
V gene: TRBV7-9

CDR3 protein: SARDRGQETQY
V gene: TRBV20-1

CDR3 protein: SVEESDRDYGYT
V gene: TRBV29-1

CDR3 protein: ASSQASTGELF
V gene: TRBV4-1

CDR3 protein: ASSQDRINYGYT
V gene: TRBV5-1

CDR3 protein: GVGGWGGGETQY
V gene: TRBV29-1

CDR3 protein: SVAGEGTDTQY
V gene: TRBV29-1

CDR3 protein: ASIGLADEQY
V gene: TRBV2

CDR3 protein: ASSQDKEGVRKLF
V gene: TRBV4-2

CDR3 protein: ASGFRFDRKETQY
V gene: TRBV12-5

CDR3 protein: ASSGLASSTDTQY
V gene: TRBV27

CDR3 protein: ASSQDIRSEQF
V gene: TRBV4-2

CDR3 protein: ASSYSGGRLYNEQF
V gene: TRBV6-8

CDR3 protein: SARDRGLAPQETQY
V gene: TRBV20-1

CDR3 protein: ASSQDKITPDEQY
V gene: TRBV4-1

CDR3 protein: ASSQVGAGQPQH
V gene: TRBV14

CDR3 protein: ASSSNGSTEAF
V gene: TRBV5-1

CDR3 protein: ASSPSQGGDTQY
V gene: TRBV4-1

CDR3 protein: ASTRVRETQY
V gene: TRBV2